This entry is about one T cell receptor (beta chain). This sample is part of a study of T cell clones after liver transplantation. In the study overall: TCRbeta sequencing after a pre-transplant mixed lymphocyte reaction identified graft-donor-reactive clones, later tracked in post-transplant blood. At least one year of complete immunosuppression withdrawal without enzymes over twice normal defined tolerance.

Data came from immunoSEQ multiplex PCR; TCRdb stores just in-frame clones and leaves some out. Of roughly 50,000 clones listed, roughly 83% are singletons. The CDR3 runs to 16 residues. In germline, CDR1 is KGHSH, CDR2 LQKENI. Deletions cut 3 bases from V and 4 bases from J, with 18 bases between. The sequence was collected from a human donor who received a liver transplant. The material was CD4+ T cells from blood, obtained before liver transplant. The rearrangement joins TRBV18 to TRBJ1-1, with D maybe TRBD1 (6 bases). The CDR3 DNA reads as TGTGCCAGCTCACCCCCAGTGGCCGGGGGCCTCACTGAAGCTTTCTTT. Translating it yields CASSPPVAGGLTEAFF. Based on the CDR3 plus reference TRBV18 and TRBJ1-1, the full variable domain is NAGVMQNPRHLVRRRGQEARLRCSPMKGHSHVYWYRQLPEEGLKFMVYLQKENIIDESGMPKERFSAEFPKEGPSILRIQQVVRGDSAAYFCASSPPVAGGLTEAFFGQGTRLTVV.